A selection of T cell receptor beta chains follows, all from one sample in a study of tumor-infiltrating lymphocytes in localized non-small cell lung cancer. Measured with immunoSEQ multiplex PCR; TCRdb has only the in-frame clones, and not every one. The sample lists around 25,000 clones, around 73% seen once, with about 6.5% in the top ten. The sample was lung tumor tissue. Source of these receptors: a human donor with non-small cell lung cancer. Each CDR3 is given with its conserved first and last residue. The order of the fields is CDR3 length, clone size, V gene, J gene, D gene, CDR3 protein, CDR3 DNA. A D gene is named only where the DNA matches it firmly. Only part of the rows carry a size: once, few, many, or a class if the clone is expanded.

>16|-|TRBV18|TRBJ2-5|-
CASSPSRVGGQETQYF
TGTGCCAGCTCACCGAGTCGAGTAGGGGGCCAAGAGACCCAGTACTTC
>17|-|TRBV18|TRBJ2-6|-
CASSPFRQSSGANVLTF
TGTGCCAGCTCACCATTCCGGCAGAGCTCTGGGGCCAACGTCCTGACTTTC
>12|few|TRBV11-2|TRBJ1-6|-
CASSLQYSPLHF
TGTGCCAGCAGCTTACAGTATTCACCCCTCCACTTT
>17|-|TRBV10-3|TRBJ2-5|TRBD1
CAISRELGQGRRETQYF
TGTGCCATCAGTCGAGAGTTGGGACAGGGGAGGCGCGAGACCCAGTACTTC
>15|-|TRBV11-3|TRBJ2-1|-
CASSLVQGRGNEQFF
TGTGCCAGCAGCTTGGTCCAGGGCCGGGGGAATGAGCAGTTCTTC
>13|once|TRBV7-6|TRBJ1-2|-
CASSLDGNYGYTF
TGTGCCAGCAGCTTAGACGGTAACTATGGCTACACCTTC
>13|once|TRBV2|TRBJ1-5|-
CASKERDERPQHF
TGTGCCAGCAAGGAAAGGGACGAACGACCCCAGCATTTT
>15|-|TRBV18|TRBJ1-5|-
CASSPRGGENQPQHF
TGTGCCAGCTCACCACGGGGGGGCGAAAATCAGCCCCAGCATTTT
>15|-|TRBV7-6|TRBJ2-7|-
CASILRNRDLGEQYF
TGTGCCAGCATCCTAAGGAACAGGGACCTCGGCGAGCAGTACTTC
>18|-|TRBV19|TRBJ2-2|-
CASSIRQVPREFTGELFF
TGTGCCAGTAGTATAAGACAGGTTCCTAGGGAATTTACCGGGGAGCTGTTTTTT
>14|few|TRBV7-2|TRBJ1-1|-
CASSLNYNAEEAFF
TGTGCCAGCAGCTTAAACTATAATGCGGAAGAAGCTTTCTTT
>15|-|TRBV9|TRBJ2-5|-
CASSQGGAAQETQYF
TGTGCCAGCAGTCAAGGGGGGGCTGCACAAGAGACCCAGTACTTC
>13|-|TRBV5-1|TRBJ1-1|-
CASYAGARTEAFF
TGCGCCAGTTATGCAGGGGCGCGAACTGAAGCTTTCTTT
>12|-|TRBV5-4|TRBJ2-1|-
CASGEGSLEQFF
TGTGCCAGCGGCGAGGGGAGCCTTGAGCAGTTCTTC
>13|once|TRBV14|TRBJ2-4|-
CASSQNTGNIQYF
TGTGCCAGCAGCCAGAACACCGGGAACATTCAGTACTTC
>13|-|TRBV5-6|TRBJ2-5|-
CASSPGWAETQYF
TGTGCCAGCAGCCCAGGGTGGGCCGAGACCCAGTACTTC
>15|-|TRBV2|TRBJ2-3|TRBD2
CASSGTSRGTDTQYF
TGTGCCAGCAGCGGGACTAGTCGTGGCACAGATACGCAGTATTTT
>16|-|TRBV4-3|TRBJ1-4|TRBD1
CASSQAFGTEDEKLFF
TGCGCCAGCAGCCAAGCCTTCGGGACAGAGGATGAAAAACTGTTTTTT
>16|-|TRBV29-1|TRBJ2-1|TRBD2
CSVSGGTALSYNEQFF
TGCAGCGTAAGCGGGGGGACAGCCCTCTCCTACAATGAGCAGTTCTTC
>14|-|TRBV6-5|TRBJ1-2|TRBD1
CASSIGQGDYGYTF
TGTGCCAGCAGTATAGGACAGGGAGATTATGGCTACACCTTC
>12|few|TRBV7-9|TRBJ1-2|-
CASSERGYGYTF
TGTGCCAGCAGCGAGAGAGGCTATGGCTACACCTTC
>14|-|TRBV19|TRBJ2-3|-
CASRFSGRTDTQYF
TGTGCCAGTAGATTTAGCGGTCGCACAGATACGCAGTATTTT
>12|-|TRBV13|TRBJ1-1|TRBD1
CASSLWSTGAFF
TGTGCCAGCAGCTTATGGTCGACAGGGGCTTTCTTT
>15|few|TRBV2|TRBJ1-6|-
CASSERSLRDSPLHF
TGTGCCAGCAGTGAGAGGTCACTCAGGGATTCACCCCTCCACTTT
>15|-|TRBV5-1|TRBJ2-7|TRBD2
CASSATALAGREQYF
TGCGCCAGCAGCGCCACGGCACTAGCGGGGAGAGAGCAGTACTTC
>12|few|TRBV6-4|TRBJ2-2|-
CASRGNTGELFF
TGTGCCAGCAGAGGGAACACCGGGGAGCTGTTTTTT
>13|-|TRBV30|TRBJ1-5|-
CAWSVYGNQPQHF
TGTGCCTGGAGTGTATACGGTAATCAGCCCCAGCATTTT
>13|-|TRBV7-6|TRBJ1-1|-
CASSFKPNTEAFF
TGTGCCAGCAGCTTTAAGCCGAACACTGAAGCTTTCTTT
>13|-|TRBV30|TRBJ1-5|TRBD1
CAWSVGQPQPQHF
TGTGCCTGGAGTGTGGGACAGCCTCAGCCCCAGCATTTT
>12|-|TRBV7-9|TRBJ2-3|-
CASSTERYTQYF
TGTGCCAGCAGCACAGAGCGGTATACGCAGTATTTT
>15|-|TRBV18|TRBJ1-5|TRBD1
CASSPTQTGNQPQHF
TGTGCCAGCTCACCGACCCAGACAGGGAATCAGCCCCAGCATTTT
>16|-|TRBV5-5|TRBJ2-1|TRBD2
CASSFGGGGAYNEQFF
TGTGCCAGCAGTTTTGGTGGCGGGGGGGCCTACAATGAGCAGTTCTTC
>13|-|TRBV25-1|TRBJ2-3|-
CASRASSTDTQYF
TGTGCCAGCAGAGCAAGCAGCACAGATACGCAGTATTTT
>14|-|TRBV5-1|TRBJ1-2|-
CASSLGMGNYGYTF
TGCGCCAGCAGCTTGGGGATGGGGAACTATGGCTACACCTTC
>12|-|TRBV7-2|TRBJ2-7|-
CASSSTPLEQYF
TGTGCCAGCAGCTCGACACCATTGGAGCAGTACTTC
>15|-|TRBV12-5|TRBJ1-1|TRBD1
CASGPGTGVETEAFF
TGTGCTAGTGGCCCTGGGACAGGGGTGGAGACTGAAGCTTTCTTT
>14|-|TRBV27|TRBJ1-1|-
CASSLGGLNTEAFF
TGTGCCAGCAGTCTAGGGGGGTTGAACACTGAAGCTTTCTTT
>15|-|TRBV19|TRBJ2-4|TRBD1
CASSQTGLAKNIQYF
TGTGCCAGTAGCCAGACAGGGCTAGCCAAAAACATTCAGTACTTC
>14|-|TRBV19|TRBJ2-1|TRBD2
CASSYSGGSHEQFF
TGTGCCAGTAGTTACAGCGGGGGCTCCCATGAGCAGTTCTTC
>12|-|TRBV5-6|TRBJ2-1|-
CASSFNGNEQFF
TGTGCCAGCAGCTTTAACGGGAATGAGCAGTTCTTC
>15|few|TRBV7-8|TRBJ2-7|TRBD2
CASSILAGDSYEQYF
TGTGCCAGCAGCATATTAGCGGGGGACTCCTACGAGCAGTACTTC
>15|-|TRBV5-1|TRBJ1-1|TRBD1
CASRSRGFSDTEAFF
TGCGCCAGCAGGAGCAGGGGGTTTTCGGACACTGAAGCTTTCTTT
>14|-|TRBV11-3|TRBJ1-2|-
CASTLGPSNYGYTF
TGTGCCAGCACCCTAGGACCGAGTAACTATGGCTACACCTTC
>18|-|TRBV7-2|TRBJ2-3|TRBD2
CASSLGRSSGGETDTQYF
TGTGCCAGCAGCTTAGGTCGTTCTAGCGGGGGGGAGACAGATACGCAGTATTTT
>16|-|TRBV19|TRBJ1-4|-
CASSRLQVLTNEKLFF
TGTGCCAGTAGTAGGCTACAGGTTCTAACTAATGAAAAACTGTTTTTT
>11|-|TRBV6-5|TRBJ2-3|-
CASSRGDTQYF
TGTGCCAGCTCCAGAGGGGATACGCAGTATTTT
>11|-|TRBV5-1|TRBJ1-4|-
CASSFGEKLFF
TGCGCCAGCAGCTTTGGTGAAAAACTGTTTTTT
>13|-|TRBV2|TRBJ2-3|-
CAGDFSSTDTQYF
TGTGCCGGGGACTTCTCTAGCACAGATACGCAGTATTTT
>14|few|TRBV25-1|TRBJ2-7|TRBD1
CASSDGTGAKEQYF
TGTGCCAGCAGTGATGGGACAGGGGCAAAGGAGCAGTACTTC
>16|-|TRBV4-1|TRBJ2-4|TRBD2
CASSQASGSTKNIQYF
TGCGCCAGCAGCCAAGCTAGCGGGAGTACCAAAAACATTCAGTACTTC
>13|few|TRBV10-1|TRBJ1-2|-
CASSFQGYYGYTF
TGCGCCAGCAGTTTTCAGGGGTACTATGGCTACACCTTC
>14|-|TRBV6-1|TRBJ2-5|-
CASSLVGPPGAQYF
TGTGCCAGCAGTTTAGTAGGCCCCCCTGGTGCCCAGTACTTC
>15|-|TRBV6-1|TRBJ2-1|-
CASSEASGGYNEQFF
TGTGCCAGCAGTGAAGCGTCCGGGGGCTACAATGAGCAGTTCTTC
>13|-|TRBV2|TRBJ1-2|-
CASSLTAYYGYTF
TGTGCCAGCAGTTTGACAGCGTACTATGGCTACACCTTC
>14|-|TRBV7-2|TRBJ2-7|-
CASSFLGLSYEQYF
TGTGCCAGCAGCTTCCTCGGGCTCTCCTACGAGCAGTACTTC